Shown below are 9 T cell receptor beta chains from a single sample sequenced in a study of cytomegalovirus exposure and HLA in healthy donors. 60 Vbeta and 13 Jbeta primers were used in PCR. TCRdb's copy holds only in-frame clones and misses some; the assay was immunoSEQ multiplex PCR. Among 170,000 or so clones listed, around 80% were seen once. Material for sequencing was PBMCs. Source of these receptors: a woman aged 55-70 years in good health and CMV-seropositive.

The J gene is TRBJ2-7, the V gene TRBV27; the D gene is possibly TRBD2 (5 bases). The CDR3 runs 15 residues. Germline assignment: CDR1 MNHEY and CDR2 SMNVEV (reference sequence). V lost 2 bases and J 2 bases, leaving 13 bases between the germline ends. CDR3 nucleotide sequence: TGTGCCAGCAGTTTAAACGGACTCGACCCCTACGAGCAGTACTTC. Protein product: CASSLNGLDPYEQYF.

The rearrangement joins TRBV5-6 to TRBJ2-4; 9 nucleotides agree with TRBD1. Per the germline V gene, CDR1 is SGHDT and CDR2 is YYEEEE. The V and J ends lost 2 bases and 7 bases, in that order; junction bases with no gene match: 13. CDR3 length: 17 amino acids. CDR3 region: CASSFSTGGVFGNIQYF. The CDR3 DNA reads TGTGCCAGCAGCTTTTCTACAGGGGGCGTTTTCGGGAACATTCAGTACTTC.

This clone was seen only a few times. This rearrangement joins TRBV25-1 to TRBJ1-5; TRBD1 matches at 8 bases. Germline V CDR1 and CDR2: MGHDK, SYGVNS. CDR3 length: 14 amino acids. The junction had 6 bases not matched to a gene; V was cut back by 8 bases and J by 3 bases. The CDR3 loop reads CASAEDRANQPQHF. The DNA for the CDR3 is TGTGCCAGCGCGGAGGACAGGGCCAATCAGCCCCAGCATTTT.

The V gene is TRBV9, the J gene TRBJ2-5; 10 bases match TRBD1. The CDR3 extends over 15 amino acids. Germline CDR1 reads SGDLS; CDR2 reads YYNGEE. V dropped 0 bases and J dropped 4; count of bases not matched to a gene: 3. The CDR3 spells CASSVEGTGVETQYF. The CDR3 DNA follows: TGTGCCAGCAGCGTAGAGGGGACAGGGGTAGAGACCCAGTACTTC.

The chain carries TRBV5-1 and TRBJ2-7; a possible D gene is TRBD2 (5 bases). V lost 4 bases to trimming and J lost 4 bases, with 15 bases between them. The CDR3 is 14 residues long. Looked up from germline, CDR1 is SGHRS and CDR2 is YFSETQ. The chain's CDR3 is CASSPGLEEYEQYF. As DNA, the CDR3 is TGCGCCAGCAGCCCTGGACTGGAGGAATACGAGCAGTACTTC.

The genes are TRBV29-1 and TRBJ2-7, with a tentative D call TRBD1 (6 bases). The CDR3 runs to 14 residues. Trimming took off 6 bases at V and 0 bases at J, with 15 bases between the two ends. From germline, CDR1 is SQVTM and CDR2 ANQGSEA. For the CDR3, the DNA is TGCAGCGTCCCGTCCTCCAGGGGCTCCTACGAGCAGTACTTC. It translates to CSVPSSRGSYEQYF.

The CDR3 DNA reads as TGCGCCAGCAGCCAGACCGGTTTCAGGGGCGAGCAGTACTTC. Its translation: CASSQTGFRGEQYF. The chain combines TRBV4-3 with TRBJ2-7, with D perhaps matching TRBD1 (6 bases). Per germline, CDR1 LGHNA and CDR2 YSLEER. The CDR3 loop spans 14 amino acids. Trimming took off 3 bases at V and 6 bases at J, with 15 bases between the two ends.

A single count supports this clone. CDR3 in DNA: TGTGCCAGTAGTATGGGACAGGGCAATCAGCCCCAGCATTTT. Protein: CASSMGQGNQPQHF. V gene TRBV19 combines with J gene TRBJ1-5; 8 bases are shared with TRBD1. Per the germline V gene, CDR1 is LNHDA and CDR2 is SQIVND (reference sequence). The CDR3 consists of 14 residues. Trimming at V came to 3 bases and at J to 2 bases, leaving 0 bases not matched to a gene.

V gene TRBV5-1 combines with J gene TRBJ2-5; D is perhaps TRBD1 (6 bases). The germline gives CDR1 SGHRS, CDR2 YFSETQ. V was trimmed by 3 bases and J by 2 bases, leaving 8 bases between them. This CDR3 comprises 13 residues. For the CDR3, the DNA is TGCGCCAGCAGCTCGCAGGGGCAAGAGACCCAGTACTTC. Its translation is CASSSQGQETQYF.